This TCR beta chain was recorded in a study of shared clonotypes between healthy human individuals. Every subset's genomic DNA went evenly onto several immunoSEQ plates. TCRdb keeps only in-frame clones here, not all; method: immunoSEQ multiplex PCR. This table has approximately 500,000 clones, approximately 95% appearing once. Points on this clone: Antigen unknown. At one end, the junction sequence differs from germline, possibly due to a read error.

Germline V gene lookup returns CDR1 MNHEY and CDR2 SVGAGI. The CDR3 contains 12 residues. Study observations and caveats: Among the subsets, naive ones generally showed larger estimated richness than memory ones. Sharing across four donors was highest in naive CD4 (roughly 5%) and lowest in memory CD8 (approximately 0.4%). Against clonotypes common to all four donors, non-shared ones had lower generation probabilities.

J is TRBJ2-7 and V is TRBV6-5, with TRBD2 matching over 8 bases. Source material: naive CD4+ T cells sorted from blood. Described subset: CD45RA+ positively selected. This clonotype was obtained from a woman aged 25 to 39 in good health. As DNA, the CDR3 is TGTGCCAGCAGTCATCCTAGCGGGCCGGTGAACTTC. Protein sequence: CASSHPSGPVNF.